A single sample gave rise to the 17 T cell receptor beta chains below, sequenced in a study of blood T cell repertoires in COVID-19. The repertoire was sequenced with immunoSEQ multiplex PCR; TCRdb's copy has only in-frame clones and lacks some. The sample carries 30,000 to 45,000 clones, about 89% recorded once. Sequencing was done on a sample of peripheral blood. The receptors come from a human donor in a cohort sampled during active COVID-19.

The rearrangement joins TRBV4-1 to TRBJ2-1; TRBD2 agrees at 12 bases. Looked up from germline, CDR1 is MGHRA and CDR2 is YSYEKL. With 8 bases clipped from V and 0 bases from J, the junction kept 8 bases outside the gene matches. The CDR3 runs to 17 residues. The CDR3 protein is CASGSSGGASSYNEQFF. The CDR3 nucleotides are TGCGCCAGCGGCTCTAGCGGGGGGGCTAGCTCCTACAATGAGCAGTTCTTC.

J is TRBJ1-2 and V is TRBV4-1; D not resolved. The germline V gene has CDR1 MGHRA and CDR2 YSYEKL. CDR3 length equals 16 residues. V was clipped by 1 base and J by 4 bases, with 16 bases between them. For the CDR3, the DNA is TGCGCCAGCAGCCAAGCCTGGATTCGGGGTACCTATGGCTACACCTTC. Protein sequence: CASSQAWIRGTYGYTF.

The chain employs TRBV1 and TRBJ2-2; the listed D gene, TRBD1, was not tested against the DNA. TRBV1 is shown as a pseudogene. CDR3 length: 17 amino acids. In DNA form, the CDR3 reads TGCACCAGCAGCCACCCACAAGGGGCCGCGAACACCGGGGAGCTGTTTTTT. It specifies CTSSHPQGAANTGELFF.

This clone was seen only a few times. This sequence joins TRBV5-5 and TRBJ1-2; 8 nucleotides align to TRBD1. Germline assignment: CDR1 SGHKS and CDR2 YYEKEE (reference sequence). The CDR3 runs to 15 residues. The V segment lost 2 bases and the J segment 0 bases; nucleotides outside the gene matches: 3. CDR3 residues: CASSFGQGTNYGYTF. The CDR3 DNA reads TGTGCCAGCAGCTTTGGACAGGGAACTAACTATGGCTACACCTTC.

The rearrangement joins TRBV19 to TRBJ1-3; the D gene is possibly TRBD1 (5 bases). Germline V CDR1 and CDR2: LNHDA, SQIVND (reference sequence). The germline V and J ends were trimmed by 6 bases and 4 bases, with 22 bases remaining between them. The length of the CDR3 is 17 residues. The CDR3 nucleotides are TGTGCCAGTAGCCGGGGCGTCCGGACTAGGTCGGGAAACACCATATATTTT. This gives the protein CASSRGVRTRSGNTIYF.

The chain couples TRBV5-1 to TRBJ2-3; 8 bases map to TRBD2. The CDR3 has 16 residues. J lost 2 bases, V lost 0 bases, and 5 bases had no gene match. Germline loops: CDR1 SGHRS, CDR2 YFSETQ. The CDR3 protein is CASSLDAGGPTDTQYF. The CDR3 region has the DNA TGCGCCAGCAGCTTGGACGCGGGAGGACCCACAGATACGCAGTATTTT.

The chain employs TRBV12-3 or TRBV12-4 and TRBJ2-5, with D maybe TRBD1 (5 bases). The V end was cut by 5 bases, the J end by 9 bases, with 16 bases between. This CDR3 spans 13 amino acids. The CDR3 DNA is TGTGCCAGCAGTAATAGACAGTTAGGCGCCCAGTACTTC. Protein: CASSNRQLGAQYF.

This chain uses TRBV4-3 with TRBJ2-7; TRBD1 matches at 7 bases. With 1 base clipped from V and 4 bases from J, the junction kept 7 bases outside the gene matches. The CDR3 consists of 15 residues. The germline V gene encodes CDR1 LGHNA and CDR2 YSLEER. The CDR3 sequence is CASSQGQGKVYEQYF. CDR3 DNA: TGCGCCAGCAGCCAAGGACAGGGTAAAGTGTACGAGCAGTACTTC.

The genes are TRBV27 and TRBJ2-1, with 8 bases matching TRBD1. Germline lookup yields CDR1 MNHEY and CDR2 SMNVEV (reference sequence). The CDR3 length is 15 residues. The trim removed 4 bases at V and 0 bases at J, leaving 2 bases unmatched. CDR3 DNA: TGTGCCAGCAGTTCGGACAGGGACTCCTACAATGAGCAGTTCTTC. Translated: CASSSDRDSYNEQFF.

The chain combines TRBV7-2 with TRBJ2-5; a possible D gene is TRBD1 (5 bases). The V end was cut by 3 bases, the J end by 5 bases, with 10 bases between. Germline CDR1 and CDR2: SGHTA and FQGNSA. This CDR3 region has 13 residues. Here the CDR3 DNA reads TGTGCCAGCAGCTTGAAGGGGCCTGAGACCCAGTACTTC. It is translated as CASSLKGPETQYF.

The chain combines TRBV28 with TRBJ2-7, with TRBD2 matching over 9 bases. Germline V CDR1 and CDR2: MDHEN, SYDVKM. V lost 3 bases and J lost 1; bases outside the gene matches: 13. The CDR3 length is 18 residues. CDR3 nucleotides: TGTGCCAGCAGTTTGGGGGTAGCGGGAGCATGGCCTTCCTACGAGCAGTACTTC. It codes for CASSLGVAGAWPSYEQYF.

The table lists this clone with a few counts. The rearrangement links TRBV12-3 or TRBV12-4 to TRBJ1-6; D gene unclear. Trimming took off 8 bases at V and 4 bases at J, with 9 bases between the two ends. The CDR3 has 13 amino acids. This CDR3 reads CASRGEYNSPLHF. As DNA, the CDR3 is TGTGCCAGCCGAGGAGAATATAATTCACCCCTCCACTTT.

The chain combines TRBV5-4 with TRBJ1-1; 7 bases align to TRBD1. This CDR3 spans 15 amino acids. V was pared by 0 bases and J by 5 bases, with 7 bases of the junction left unmatched. Germline V gives CDR1 SGHNT, CDR2 YYREEE (reference sequence). CDR3 in amino acids: CASSLEGAVNTEAFF. The CDR3 DNA reads TGTGCCAGCAGCTTGGAGGGGGCGGTAAATACTGAAGCTTTCTTT.

V gene TRBV4-3 combines with J gene TRBJ2-6; maybe TRBD2 (6 bases). The CDR3 covers 19 residues. Germline-derived CDR1 and CDR2 are LGHNA and YSLEER. V dropped 0 bases and J dropped 1 base, with 16 bases sitting between them. The CDR3 here is CASSQDLGTAFSGANVLTF. The CDR3 DNA reads TGCGCCAGCAGCCAAGATCTTGGGACTGCCTTTTCTGGGGCCAACGTCCTGACTTTC.

The chain has TRBV19 and TRBJ1-1; possibly TRBD1 for D (6 bases). Germline V gene data show CDR1 as LNHDA and CDR2 as SQIVND (reference sequence). Trimming removed 7 bases from V and 1 base from J, with 13 bases in between. This CDR3 is built from 14 residues. The CDR3 DNA reads TGTGCCAGTAATGTCCCGACAGGGAACACTGAAGCTTTCTTT. Its protein product is CASNVPTGNTEAFF. The whole variable domain, filled in from reference TRBV19 and TRBJ1-1, reads DGGITQSPKYLFRKEGQNVTLSCEQNLNHDAMYWYRQDPGQGLRLIYYSQIVNDFQKGDIAEGYSVSREKKESFPLTVTSAQKNPTAFYLCASNVPTGNTEAFFGQGTRLTVV.

This chain joins TRBV5-1 and TRBJ1-5; the D gene is possibly TRBD1 (6 bases). V shed 0 bases and J shed 1 base, with 8 bases lying between them. The CDR3 spans 15 residues. Germline lookup yields CDR1 SGHRS and CDR2 YFSETQ. CDR3 nucleotides: TGCGCCAGCAGCTTGGAGGGGGTCAGCAATCAGCCCCAGCATTTT. Protein product: CASSLEGVSNQPQHF.

This clone was detected a few times. The chain carries TRBV19 and TRBJ2-7; TRBD1 aligns across 7 bases. CDR3 length: 15 residues. Germline V CDR1 and CDR2: LNHDA, SQIVND (reference sequence). V lost 8 bases to trimming and J lost 9 bases; unmatched junction nucleotides: 19. As DNA, the CDR3 is TGTGCCAGTTCCCCGTTTGACAGGGAGAGGGCTGGGCAGTACTTC. It codes for CASSPFDRERAGQYF.